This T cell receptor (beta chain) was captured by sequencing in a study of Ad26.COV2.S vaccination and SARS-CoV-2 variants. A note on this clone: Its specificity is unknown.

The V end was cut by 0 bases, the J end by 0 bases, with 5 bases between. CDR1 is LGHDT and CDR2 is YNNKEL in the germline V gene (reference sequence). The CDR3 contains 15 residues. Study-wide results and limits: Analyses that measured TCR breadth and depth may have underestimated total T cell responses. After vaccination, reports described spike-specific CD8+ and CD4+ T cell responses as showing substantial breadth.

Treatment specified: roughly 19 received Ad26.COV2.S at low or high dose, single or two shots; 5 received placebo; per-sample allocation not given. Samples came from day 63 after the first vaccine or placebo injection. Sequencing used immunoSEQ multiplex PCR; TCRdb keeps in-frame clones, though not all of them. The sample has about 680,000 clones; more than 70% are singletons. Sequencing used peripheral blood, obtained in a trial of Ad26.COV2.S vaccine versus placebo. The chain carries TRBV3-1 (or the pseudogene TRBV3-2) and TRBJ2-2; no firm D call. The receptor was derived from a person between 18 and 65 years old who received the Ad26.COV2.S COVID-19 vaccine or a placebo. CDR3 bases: TGTGCCAGCAGCCAAGACAGAGCGAACACCGGGGAGCTGTTTTTT. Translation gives CASSQDRANTGELFF.